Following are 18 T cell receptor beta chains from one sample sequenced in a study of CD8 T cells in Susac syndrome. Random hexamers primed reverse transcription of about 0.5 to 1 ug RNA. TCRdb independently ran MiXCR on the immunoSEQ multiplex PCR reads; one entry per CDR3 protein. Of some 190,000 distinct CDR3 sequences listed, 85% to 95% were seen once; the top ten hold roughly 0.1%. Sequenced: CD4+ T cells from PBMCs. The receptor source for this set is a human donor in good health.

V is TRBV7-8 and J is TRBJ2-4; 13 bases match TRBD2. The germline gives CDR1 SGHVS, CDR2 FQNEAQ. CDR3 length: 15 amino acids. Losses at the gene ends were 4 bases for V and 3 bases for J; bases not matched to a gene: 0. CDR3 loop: CASSWTSGSKNIQYF. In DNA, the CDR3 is TGTGCCAGCAGCTGGACTAGCGGGAGCAAAAACATTCAGTACTTC.

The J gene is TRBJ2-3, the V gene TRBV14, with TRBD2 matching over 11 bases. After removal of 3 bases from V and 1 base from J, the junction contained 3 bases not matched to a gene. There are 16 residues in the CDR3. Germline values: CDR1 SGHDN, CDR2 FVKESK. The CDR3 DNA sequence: TGTGCCAGCAGCCAGGGGACTAGCGGCCGCACAGATACGCAGTATTTT. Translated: CASSQGTSGRTDTQYF. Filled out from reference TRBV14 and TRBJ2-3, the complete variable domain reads EAGVTQFPSHSVIEKGQTVTLRCDPISGHDNLYWYRRVMGKEIKFLLHFVKESKQDESGMPNNRFLAERTGGTYSTLKVQPAELEDSGVYFCASSQGTSGRTDTQYFGPGTRLTVL.

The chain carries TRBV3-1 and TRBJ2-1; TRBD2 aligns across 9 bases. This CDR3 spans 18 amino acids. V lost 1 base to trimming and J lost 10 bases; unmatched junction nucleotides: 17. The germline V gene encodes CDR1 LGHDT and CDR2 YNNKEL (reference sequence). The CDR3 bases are TGTGCCAGCAGCCAAGGTTCGGTAGCGGGAGTCTTGTCAGGAGAGCAGTTCTTC. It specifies CASSQGSVAGVLSGEQFF.

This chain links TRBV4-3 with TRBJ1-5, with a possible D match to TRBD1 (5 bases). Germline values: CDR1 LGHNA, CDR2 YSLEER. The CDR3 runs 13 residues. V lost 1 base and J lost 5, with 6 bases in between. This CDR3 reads CASSQGGHQPQHF. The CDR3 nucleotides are TGCGCCAGCAGCCAAGGGGGCCATCAGCCCCAGCATTTT.

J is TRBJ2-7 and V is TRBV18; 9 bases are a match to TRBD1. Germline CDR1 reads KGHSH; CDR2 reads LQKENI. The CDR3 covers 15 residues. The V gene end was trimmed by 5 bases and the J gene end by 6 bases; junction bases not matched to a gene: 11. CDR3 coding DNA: TGTGCCAGCTCAGTTCACCGGGACAGGGTTGTCGAGCAGTACTTC. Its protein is CASSVHRDRVVEQYF.

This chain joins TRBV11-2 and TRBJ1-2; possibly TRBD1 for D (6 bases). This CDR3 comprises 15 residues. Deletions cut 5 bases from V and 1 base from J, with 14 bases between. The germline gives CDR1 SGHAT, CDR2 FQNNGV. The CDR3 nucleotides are TGTGCCAGCAGCGCCGGACAGAACCTTAACTATGGCTACACCTTC. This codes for CASSAGQNLNYGYTF.

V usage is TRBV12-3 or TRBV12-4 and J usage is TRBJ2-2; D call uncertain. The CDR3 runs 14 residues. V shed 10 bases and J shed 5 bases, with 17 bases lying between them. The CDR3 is CATSARVGTGELFF. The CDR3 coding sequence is TGTGCCACCAGCGCCCGGGTTGGGACCGGGGAGCTGTTTTTT.

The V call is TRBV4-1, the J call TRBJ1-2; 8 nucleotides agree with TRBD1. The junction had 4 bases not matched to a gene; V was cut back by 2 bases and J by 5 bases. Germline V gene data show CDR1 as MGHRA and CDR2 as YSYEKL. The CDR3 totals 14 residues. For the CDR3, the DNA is TGCGCCAGCAGCCAACCAGGGGGCTTATATGGCTACACCTTC. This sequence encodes CASSQPGGLYGYTF.

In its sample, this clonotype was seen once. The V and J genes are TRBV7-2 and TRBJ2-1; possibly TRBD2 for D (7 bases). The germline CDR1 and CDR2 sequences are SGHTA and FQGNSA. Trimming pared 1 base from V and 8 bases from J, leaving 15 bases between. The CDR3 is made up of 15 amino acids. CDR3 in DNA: TGTGCCAGCAGCTTAGAAGGTGCGGGGGCGTATGAGCAGTTCTTC. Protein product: CASSLEGAGAYEQFF.

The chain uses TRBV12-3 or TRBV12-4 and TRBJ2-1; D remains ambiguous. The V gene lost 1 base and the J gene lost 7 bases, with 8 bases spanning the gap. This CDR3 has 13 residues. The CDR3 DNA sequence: TGTGCCAGCAGTTTAGGACTTCGGAATGAGCAGTTCTTC. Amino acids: CASSLGLRNEQFF.

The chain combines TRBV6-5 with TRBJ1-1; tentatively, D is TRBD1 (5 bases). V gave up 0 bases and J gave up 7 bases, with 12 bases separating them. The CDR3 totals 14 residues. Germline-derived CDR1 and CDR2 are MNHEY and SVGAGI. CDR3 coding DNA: TGTGCCAGCAGTTACTCTTCAGGGATCGGTGAAGCTTTCTTT. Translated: CASSYSSGIGEAFF.

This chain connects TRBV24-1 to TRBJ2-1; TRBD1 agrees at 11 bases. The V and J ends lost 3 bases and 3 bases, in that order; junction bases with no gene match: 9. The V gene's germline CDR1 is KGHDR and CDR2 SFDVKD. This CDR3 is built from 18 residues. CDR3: CATSDQGTGGVFYNEQFF. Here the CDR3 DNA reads TGTGCCACCAGTGATCAAGGGACAGGGGGAGTCTTCTACAATGAGCAGTTCTTC.

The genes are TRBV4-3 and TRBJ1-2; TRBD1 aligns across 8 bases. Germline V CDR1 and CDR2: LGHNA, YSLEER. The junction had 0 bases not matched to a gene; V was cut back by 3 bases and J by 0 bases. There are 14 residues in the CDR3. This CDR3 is CASSQDRANYGYTF. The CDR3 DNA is TGCGCCAGCAGCCAGGACAGGGCTAACTATGGCTACACCTTC.

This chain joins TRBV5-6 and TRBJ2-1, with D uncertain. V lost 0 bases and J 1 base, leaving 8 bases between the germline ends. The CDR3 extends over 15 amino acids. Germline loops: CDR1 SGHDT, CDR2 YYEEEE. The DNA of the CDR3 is TGTGCCAGCAGCTTGGTCCCCCAGTCCTACAATGAGCAGTTCTTC. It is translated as CASSLVPQSYNEQFF.

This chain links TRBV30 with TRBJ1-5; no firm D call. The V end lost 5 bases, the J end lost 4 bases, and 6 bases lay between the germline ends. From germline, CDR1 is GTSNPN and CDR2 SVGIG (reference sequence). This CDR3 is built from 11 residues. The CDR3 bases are TGTGCCTGGGGAGAGAATCAGCCCCAGCATTTT. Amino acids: CAWGENQPQHF. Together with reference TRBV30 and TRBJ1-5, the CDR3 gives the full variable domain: SQTIHQWPATLVQPVGSPLSLECTVEGTSNPNLYWYRQAAGRGLQLLFYSVGIGQISSEVPQNLSASRPQDRQFILSSKKLLLSDSGFYLCAWGENQPQHFGDGTRLSIL.

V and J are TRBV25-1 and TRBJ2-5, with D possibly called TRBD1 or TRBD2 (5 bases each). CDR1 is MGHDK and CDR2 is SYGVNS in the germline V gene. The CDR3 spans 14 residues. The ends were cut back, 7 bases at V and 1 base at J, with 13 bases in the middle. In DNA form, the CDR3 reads TGTGCCAGCATAAGTTCCGGGACCCAAGAGACCCAGTACTTC. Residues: CASISSGTQETQYF.

As DNA, the CDR3 is TGTGCCAGCTCACCACCCACAGTGGGAGAAGAGACCCAGTACTTC. Protein: CASSPPTVGEETQYF. V gene TRBV18 combines with J gene TRBJ2-5, with a tentative D call TRBD2 (5 bases). Germline CDR1 and CDR2: KGHSH and LQKENI. V lost 0 bases and J 3 bases, leaving 11 bases between the germline ends. There are 15 residues in the CDR3.

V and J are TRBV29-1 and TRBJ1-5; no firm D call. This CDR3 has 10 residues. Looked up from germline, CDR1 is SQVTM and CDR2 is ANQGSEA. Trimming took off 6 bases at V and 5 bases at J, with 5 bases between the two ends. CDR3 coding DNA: TGCAGCGTAATAGATCAGCCCCAGCATTTT. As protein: CSVIDQPQHF.